This entry features one T cell receptor (beta chain) sequence. This clonotype appeared many times. Its antigen is currently not known. Within one base of it there is no much larger clone, and no base qualities were kept. For sequencing, an Illumina NovaSeq 6000 was employed. Synthesis of TCR cDNA relied on 5'RACE template switching, a step that introduced a universal primer site along with unique molecular identifiers. Priming for cDNA synthesis came from both the TCR alpha and TCR beta constant segments. Library amplification involved two PCR steps, and the second step added sample barcodes and sequencing adapters. Sequencing of the libraries was done on either Illumina HiSeq 2500 (2x100 bp) or NovaSeq (2x150 bp). In the authors' own workflow: Reads were demultiplexed and collapsed into UMI consensus sequences with MIGEC, and V(D)J alignment was performed with MiXCR. Clonotypes responding to the vaccine were identified with edgeR on replicate PBMC samples, with the criteria of FDR below 0.01 and a log2 fold change above 5 up to day 15. Each bulk clonotype received a CD4 or CD8 identity based on whether the sequenced CD4 or CD8 repertoire contained that clonotype at higher abundance. TCRdb itself trimmed the public reads at Q25 with fastp, ran MiXCR and retained productive beta chains. Rows matching on CDR3 protein sequence are summarized as one entry with the most common DNA and genes. Here the V and J calls rest on TCRdb's processing, not on the authors' analysis. The sample profile shows 250,000 to 400,000 distinct CDR3 sequences; approximately 4.3% of them were found once. The biggest ten clones account for roughly 19% of the sample.

This specimen's treatment or condition label, interpreted: live attenuated yellow fever vaccine strain. At every blood-draw timepoint, two biological replicates of bulk PBMCs were collected. A standard Ficoll-Paque protocol was used to isolate PBMCs from peripheral blood. TriZol was used to extract RNA from bulk PBMCs, CD4 and CD8 fractions, and dextramer-positive and dextramer-negative fractions. This sample stems from a study of T cells after yellow fever vaccination (dated by TCRdb to between 2018 and 2021). In the study overall: The SMART-Seq v4 Ultra Low Input RNA kit was used to prepare libraries from fractions with low cell numbers. To follow T-cell clones before and after both primary and booster YFV17D yellow fever vaccination, bulk TCR alpha and beta repertoires underwent longitudinal sequencing. Bulk PBMC replicates and cell subsets were isolated from blood drawn at multiple timepoints before and after both primary and secondary immunization. Two healthy male donors, one aged 18 to 30 and one aged 30 to 40 years, made up the cohort. Findings and caveats that apply to the study as a whole: Only a couple of donors were included in the study, so the extent to which the findings can be generalized is limited. A small share of clonotypes occurred in both CD4 and CD8 compartments, likely arising from convergent recombination. Compared with the primary T-cell response, the secondary T-cell response was faster but weaker, reaching its peak on day 5 rather than on day 15. Most clones expanded after primary vaccination (almost 97% of CD4 and 88% of CD8) were re-detected after the booster, suggesting that broad memory maintenance occurred. Because abundant contaminating clonotypes from the bulk population could be contained in FACS-sorted repertoires, computational filtering was required.

CDR1 and CDR2 are read off the germline V gene as MGHRA and YSYEKL. The CDR3 contains 13 residues, cysteine and phenylalanine counted. Only CDR3 DNA remains: 39 bases, in frame from the first base. The germline V end is reduced by 9 bases and the J end by 4 bases; junction bases left unmatched: 7. The TCR sequence derives from a man aged 18 to 29 who received the YFV17D yellow fever vaccine. The specimen comprised PBMCs, sampled 15 days after the yellow fever booster vaccination. The chain employs TRBV4-1 and TRBJ2-5, and 8 bases in between align with TRBD1. The CDR3 protein: CASSRGPGETQYF. The bases are TGCGCCAGTAGCAGGGGGCCCGGAGAGACCCAGTACTTC.